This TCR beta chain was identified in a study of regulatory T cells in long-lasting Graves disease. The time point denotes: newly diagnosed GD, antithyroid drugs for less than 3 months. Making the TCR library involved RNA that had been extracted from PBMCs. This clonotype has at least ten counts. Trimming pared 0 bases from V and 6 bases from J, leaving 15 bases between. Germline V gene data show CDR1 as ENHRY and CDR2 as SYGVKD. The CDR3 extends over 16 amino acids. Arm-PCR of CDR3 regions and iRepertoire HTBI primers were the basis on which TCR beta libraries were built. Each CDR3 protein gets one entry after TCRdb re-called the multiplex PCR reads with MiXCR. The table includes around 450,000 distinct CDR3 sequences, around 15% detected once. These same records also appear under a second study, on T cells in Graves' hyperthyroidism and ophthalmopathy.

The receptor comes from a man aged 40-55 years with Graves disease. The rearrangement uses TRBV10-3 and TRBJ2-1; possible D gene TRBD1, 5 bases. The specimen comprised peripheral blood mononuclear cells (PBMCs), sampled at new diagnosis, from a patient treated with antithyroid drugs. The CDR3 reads CAISESGLGNRNEQFF. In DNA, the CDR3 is TGTGCCATCAGTGAGTCGGGGCTGGGAAATCGCAATGAGCAGTTCTTC.